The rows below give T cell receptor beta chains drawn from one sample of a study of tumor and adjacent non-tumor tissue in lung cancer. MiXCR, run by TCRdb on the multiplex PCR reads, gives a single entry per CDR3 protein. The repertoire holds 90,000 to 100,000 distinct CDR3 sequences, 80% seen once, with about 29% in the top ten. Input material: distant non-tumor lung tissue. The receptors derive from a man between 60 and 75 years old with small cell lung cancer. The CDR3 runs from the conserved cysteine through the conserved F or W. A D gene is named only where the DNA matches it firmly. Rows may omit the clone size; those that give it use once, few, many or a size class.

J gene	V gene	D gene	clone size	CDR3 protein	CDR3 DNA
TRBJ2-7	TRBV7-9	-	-	CASSPVVSLGEQYF	TGCGCCAGCAGCCCAGTGGTCTCGCTGGGCGAGCAGTACTTC
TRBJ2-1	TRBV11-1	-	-	CACSLGQISLYEHFF	TGTGCCTGCAGCTTAGGACAGATAAGTCTTTATGAACACTTCTTC
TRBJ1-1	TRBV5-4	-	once	CAMVRVSGTEAFF	TGTGCGATGGTCCGGGTGAGTGGAACTGAAGCTTTCTTT
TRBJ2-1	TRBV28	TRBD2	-	CASSPRLAMSGVQFF	TGTGCCAGCAGTCCCCGACTAGCCATGTCGGGTGTGCAGTTCTTC
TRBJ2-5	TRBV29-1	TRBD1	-	CSVGQGIGETQYF	TGCAGCGTGGGACAGGGGATAGGGGAGACCCAGTACTTC
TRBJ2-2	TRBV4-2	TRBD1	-	CASSQDGNRGRDTGELFF	TGTGCCAGCAGCCAAGATGGGAACAGGGGACGGGACACCGGGGAGCTGTTTTTT
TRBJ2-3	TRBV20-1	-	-	CSARGGDHQPQYF	TGCAGTGCTAGGGGTGGGGATCACCAGCCCCAGTATTTT
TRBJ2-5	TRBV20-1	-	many	CSAISWDGDQQETQYF	TGCAGTGCTATTTCGTGGGACGGCGACCAACAAGAGACCCAGTACTTC
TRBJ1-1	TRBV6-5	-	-	CASNYSTRLNTEAFF	TGTGCCAGCAATTACTCGACCAGGTTGAACACTGAAGCTTTCTTT
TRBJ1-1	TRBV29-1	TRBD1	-	CSVRGDREGAFF	TGCAGTGTGAGGGGAGACAGGGAAGGGGCTTTCTTT
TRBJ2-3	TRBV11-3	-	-	CASSKQGALSTDTQYF	TGTGCCAGCAGCAAACAGGGAGCGCTTAGCACAGATACGCAGTATTTT
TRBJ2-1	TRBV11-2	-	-	CASSLQQNVQFF	TGTGCCAGCAGCCTACAACAGAATGTTCAGTTCTTC
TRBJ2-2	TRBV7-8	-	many	CASSPGPGGELFF	TGTGCCAGCAGCCCGGGGCCGGGCGGGGAGCTGTTTTTT
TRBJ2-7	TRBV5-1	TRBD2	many	CASRASGTSYEQYF	TGCGCCAGCAGGGCTAGCGGGACCTCCTACGAGCAGTACTTC
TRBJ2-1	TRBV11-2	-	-	CASSLGGLGEQFF	TGTGCCAGCAGCCTCGGGGGTTTGGGTGAGCAGTTCTTC
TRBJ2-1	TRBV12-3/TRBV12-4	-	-	CTSSPPAGDEQFF	TGTACCAGTAGTCCCCCAGCCGGCGATGAGCAGTTCTTC